The present T cell receptor beta chain was sequenced within a study of blood T cell repertoires in COVID-19. Study details: Sites in the United States, Italy and Spain provided acute and convalescent COVID-19 samples. Nucleic acid was either cDNA or gDNA, and it came from T cells, B-cell-depleted T cells, or PBMCs.

Clones were read by immunoSEQ multiplex PCR, and TCRdb kept only the in-frame ones, dropping some. The sample consists of 71,000 or so clones, 90% of them appearing once. The V gene's germline CDR1 is GTSNPN and CDR2 SVGIG (reference sequence). This CDR3 has 13 amino acids. V gave up 2 bases and J gave up 4 bases, with 9 bases separating them. Sequenced input: peripheral blood. The chain is built from TRBV30 and TRBJ1-5; possible D gene TRBD1, 5 bases. This clonotype was sampled from a young woman with acute or convalescent COVID-19. The DNA for the CDR3 is TGTGCCTGGAGTCCAGGGTGGAATCAGCCCCAGCATTTT. Amino acids: CAWSPGWNQPQHF.